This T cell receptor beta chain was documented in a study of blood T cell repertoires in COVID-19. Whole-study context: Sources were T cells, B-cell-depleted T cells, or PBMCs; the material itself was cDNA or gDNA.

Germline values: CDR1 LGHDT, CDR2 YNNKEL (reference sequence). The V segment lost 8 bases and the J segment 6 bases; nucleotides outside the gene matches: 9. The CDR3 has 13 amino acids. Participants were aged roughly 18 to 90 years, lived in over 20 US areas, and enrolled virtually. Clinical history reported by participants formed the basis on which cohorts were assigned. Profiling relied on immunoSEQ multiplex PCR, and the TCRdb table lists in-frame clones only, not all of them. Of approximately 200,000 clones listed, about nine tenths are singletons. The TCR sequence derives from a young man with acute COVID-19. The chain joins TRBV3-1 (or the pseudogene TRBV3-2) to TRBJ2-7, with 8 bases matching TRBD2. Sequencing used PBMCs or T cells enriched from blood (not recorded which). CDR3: CASGPSGSPEQYF. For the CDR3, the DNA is TGTGCCAGCGGACCAAGCGGGAGCCCCGAGCAGTACTTC.